This T cell receptor beta chain was retrieved from a study of blood T cell repertoires in COVID-19. CDR1 and CDR2 from the germline V gene are SGHVS and FNYEAQ. V was clipped by 3 bases and J by 0 bases, with 12 bases between them. The CDR3 runs 16 residues. Profiling relied on immunoSEQ multiplex PCR, and the TCRdb table lists in-frame clones only, not all of them. The sample lists about 45,000 clones, around nine tenths seen once, with roughly 20% in the top ten. This sequence originates from a man between 65 and 80 years old with active COVID-19. Sequenced input: peripheral blood. V usage is TRBV7-6 and J usage is TRBJ1-3; D not resolved. For the CDR3, the DNA is TGTGCCAGCAGCTTCGGTGGTATCACCTCTGGAAACACCATATATTTT. It specifies CASSFGGITSGNTIYF.